This T cell receptor beta chain was obtained from a study of graft-versus-host responses after intestinal transplantation. Study summary: Anti-thymocyte globulin was used for induction in all recipients, who then took tacrolimus and steroids for approximately 3 years. Regarding the study as a whole: GvH clones were identified in recipient marrow, with some first appearing in ileum or blood.

The CDR3 totals 13 residues. Germline CDR1 SGHVS, CDR2 FNYEAQ. Trimming stripped 3 bases from V and 10 bases from J, with 12 bases between. The table came from immunoSEQ multiplex PCR; TCRdb's copy has only in-frame clones and leaves some out. The repertoire consists of about 97,000 clones, with roughly 89% occurring once and the leading ten covering about 0.18%. For this clone: Its cognate antigen is unknown.

The sequences come from unstimulated CD4+ T cells sorted from spleen or lymph node cells, collected before transplant. V usage is TRBV7-6 and J usage is TRBJ1-4; D is uncertain. The source of this sequence is a human donor who was the organ donor for an intestinal transplant. CDR3 DNA: TGTGCCAGCAGCTTGGAAACCCGGGGAAAACTGTTTTTT. Its protein product is CASSLETRGKLFF.